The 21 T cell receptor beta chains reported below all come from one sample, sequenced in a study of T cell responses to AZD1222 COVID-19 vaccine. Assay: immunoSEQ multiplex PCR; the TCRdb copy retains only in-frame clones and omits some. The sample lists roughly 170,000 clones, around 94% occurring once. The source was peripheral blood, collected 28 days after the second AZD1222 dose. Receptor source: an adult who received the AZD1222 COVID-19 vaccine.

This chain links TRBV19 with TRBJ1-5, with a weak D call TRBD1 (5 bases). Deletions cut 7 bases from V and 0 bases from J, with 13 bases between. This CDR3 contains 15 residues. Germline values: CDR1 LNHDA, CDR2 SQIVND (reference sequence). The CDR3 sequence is CASTLGQTSNQPQHF. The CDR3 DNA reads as TGTGCCAGTACCCTGGGGCAGACTAGCAATCAGCCCCAGCATTTT.

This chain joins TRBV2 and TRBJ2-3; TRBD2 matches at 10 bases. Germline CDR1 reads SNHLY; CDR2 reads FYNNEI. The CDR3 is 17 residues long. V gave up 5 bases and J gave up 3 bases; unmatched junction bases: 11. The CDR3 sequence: CASSFNSGLAVTDTQYF. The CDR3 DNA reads TGTGCCAGCAGTTTTAATTCAGGACTAGCGGTAACAGATACGCAGTATTTT. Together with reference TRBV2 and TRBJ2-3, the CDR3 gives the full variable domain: EPEVTQTPSHQVTQMGQEVILRCVPISNHLYFYWYRQILGQKVEFLVSFYNNEISEKSEIFDDQFSVERPDGSNFTLKIRSTKLEDSAMYFCASSFNSGLAVTDTQYFGPGTRLTVL.

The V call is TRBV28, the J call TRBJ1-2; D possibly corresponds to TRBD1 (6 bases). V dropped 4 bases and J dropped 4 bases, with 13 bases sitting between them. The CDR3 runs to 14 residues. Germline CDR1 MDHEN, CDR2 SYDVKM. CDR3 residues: CASSWRGLGYGYTF. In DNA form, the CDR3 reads TGTGCCAGCAGTTGGAGGGGGTTGGGCTATGGCTACACCTTC.

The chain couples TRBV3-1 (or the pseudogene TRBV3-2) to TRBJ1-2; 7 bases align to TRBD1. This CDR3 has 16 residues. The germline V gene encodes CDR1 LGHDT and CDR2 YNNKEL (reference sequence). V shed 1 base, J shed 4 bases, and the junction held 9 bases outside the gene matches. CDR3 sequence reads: CASSQALRQGSYGYTF. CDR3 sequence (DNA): TGTGCCAGCAGCCAAGCCTTAAGACAGGGATCCTATGGCTACACCTTC.

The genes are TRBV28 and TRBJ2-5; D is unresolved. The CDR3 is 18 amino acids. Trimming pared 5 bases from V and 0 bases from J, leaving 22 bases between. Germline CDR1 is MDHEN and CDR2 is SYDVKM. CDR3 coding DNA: TGTGCCAGCAGTCTCGGAGCTTTTTCCGATCCCCACCAAGAGACCCAGTACTTC. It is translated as CASSLGAFSDPHQETQYF.

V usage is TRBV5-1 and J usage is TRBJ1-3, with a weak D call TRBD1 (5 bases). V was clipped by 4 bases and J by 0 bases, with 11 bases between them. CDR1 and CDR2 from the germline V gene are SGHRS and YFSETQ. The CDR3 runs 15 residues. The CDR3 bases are TGCGCCAGCAGCACCCAGGGTTCCTCTGGAAACACCATATATTTT. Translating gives CASSTQGSSGNTIYF.

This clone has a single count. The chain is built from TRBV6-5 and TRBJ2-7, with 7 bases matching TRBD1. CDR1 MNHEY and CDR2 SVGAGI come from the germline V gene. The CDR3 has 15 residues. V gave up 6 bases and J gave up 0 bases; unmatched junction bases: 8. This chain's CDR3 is CASRDTGANSYEQYF. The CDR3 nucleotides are TGTGCCAGCAGGGACACAGGGGCCAACTCCTACGAGCAGTACTTC.

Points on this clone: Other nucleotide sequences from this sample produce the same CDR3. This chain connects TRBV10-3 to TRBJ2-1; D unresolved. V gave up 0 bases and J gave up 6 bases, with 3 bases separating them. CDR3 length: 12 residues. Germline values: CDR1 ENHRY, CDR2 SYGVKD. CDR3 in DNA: TGTGCCATCAGTGAGTCGGGCAATGAGCAGTTCTTC. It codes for CAISESGNEQFF.

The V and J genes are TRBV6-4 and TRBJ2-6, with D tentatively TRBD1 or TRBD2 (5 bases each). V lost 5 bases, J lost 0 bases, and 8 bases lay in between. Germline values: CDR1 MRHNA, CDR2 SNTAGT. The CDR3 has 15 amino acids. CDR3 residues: CASSPGGSGANVLTF. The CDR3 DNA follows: TGTGCCAGCAGTCCTGGGGGCTCTGGGGCCAACGTCCTGACTTTC.

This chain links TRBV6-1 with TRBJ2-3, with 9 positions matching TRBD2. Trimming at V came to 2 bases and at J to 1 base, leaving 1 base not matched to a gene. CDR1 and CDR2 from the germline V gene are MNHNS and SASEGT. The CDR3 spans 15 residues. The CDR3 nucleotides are TGTGCCAGCAGTGAACAGCGGGGGGGCACAGATACGCAGTATTTT. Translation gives CASSEQRGGTDTQYF.

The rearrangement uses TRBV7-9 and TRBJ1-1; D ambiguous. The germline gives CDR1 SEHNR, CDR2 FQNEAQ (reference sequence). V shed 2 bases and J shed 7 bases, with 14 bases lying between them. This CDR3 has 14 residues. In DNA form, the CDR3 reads TGTGCCAGCAGCTTAAAAAGGTCCGACCATGAAGCTTTCTTT. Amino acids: CASSLKRSDHEAFF. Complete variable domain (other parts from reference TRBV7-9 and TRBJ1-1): DTGVSQNPRHKITKRGQNVTFRCDPISEHNRLYWYRQTLGQGPEFLTYFQNEAQLEKSRLLSDRFSAERPKGSFSTLEIQRTEQGDSAMYLCASSLKRSDHEAFFGQGTRLTVV.

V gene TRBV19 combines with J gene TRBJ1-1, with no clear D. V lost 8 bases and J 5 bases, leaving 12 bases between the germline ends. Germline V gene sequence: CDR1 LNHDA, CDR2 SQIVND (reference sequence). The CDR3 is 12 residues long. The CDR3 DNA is TGTGCCAGTCGACCTGGGAAAACTGAAGCTTTCTTT. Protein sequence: CASRPGKTEAFF. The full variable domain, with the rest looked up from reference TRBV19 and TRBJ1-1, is DGGITQSPKYLFRKEGQNVTLSCEQNLNHDAMYWYRQDPGQGLRLIYYSQIVNDFQKGDIAEGYSVSREKKESFPLTVTSAQKNPTAFYLCASRPGKTEAFFGQGTRLTVV.

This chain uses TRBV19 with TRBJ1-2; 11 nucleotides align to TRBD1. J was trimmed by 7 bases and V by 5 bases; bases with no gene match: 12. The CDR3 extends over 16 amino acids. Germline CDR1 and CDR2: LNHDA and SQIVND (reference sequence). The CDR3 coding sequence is TGTGCCAGTAGTCTCTCACCCGGGACAGGGGGTTCTGGCTACACCTTC. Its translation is CASSLSPGTGGSGYTF.

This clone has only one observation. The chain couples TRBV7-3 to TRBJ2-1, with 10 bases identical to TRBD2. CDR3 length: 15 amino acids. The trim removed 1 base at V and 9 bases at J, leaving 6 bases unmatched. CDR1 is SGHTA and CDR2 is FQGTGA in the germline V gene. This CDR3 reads CASSLSSGGAGEQFF. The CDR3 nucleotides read TGTGCCAGCAGCTTAAGCAGCGGGGGGGCCGGTGAGCAGTTCTTC.

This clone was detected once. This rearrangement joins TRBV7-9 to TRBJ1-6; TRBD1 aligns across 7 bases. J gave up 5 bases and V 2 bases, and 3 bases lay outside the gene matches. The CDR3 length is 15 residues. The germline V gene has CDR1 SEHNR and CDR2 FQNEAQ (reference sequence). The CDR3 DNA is TGTGCCAGCAGCTTATCAGGGGGGCATAATTCACCCCTCCACTTT. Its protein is CASSLSGGHNSPLHF.

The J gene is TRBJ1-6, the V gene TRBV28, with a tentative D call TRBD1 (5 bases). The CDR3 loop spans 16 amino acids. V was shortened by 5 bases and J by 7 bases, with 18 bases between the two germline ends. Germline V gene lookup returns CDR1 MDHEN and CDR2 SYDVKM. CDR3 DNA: TGTGCCAGCAGTCGCCACTGGGGCGCGCGGAATTCACCCCTCCACTTT. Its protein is CASSRHWGARNSPLHF. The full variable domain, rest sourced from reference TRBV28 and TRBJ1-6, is DVKVTQSSRYLVKRTGEKVFLECVQDMDHENMFWYRQDPGLGLRLIYFSYDVKMKEKGDIPEGYSVSREKKERFSLILESASTNQTSMYLCASSRHWGARNSPLHFGNGTRLTVT.

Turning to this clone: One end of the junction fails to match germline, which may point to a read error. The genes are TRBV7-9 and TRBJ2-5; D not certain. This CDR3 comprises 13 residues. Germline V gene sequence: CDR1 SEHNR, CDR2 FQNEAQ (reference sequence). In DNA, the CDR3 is TGTGCCAGCAGCTTAGGACTCTCCGGCCTGTGGGACTTC. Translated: CASSLGLSGLWDF. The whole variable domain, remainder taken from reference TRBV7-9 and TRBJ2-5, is DTGVSQNPRHKITKRGQNVTFRCDPISEHNRLYWYRQTLGQGPEFLTYFQNEAQLEKSRLLSDRFSAERPKGSFSTLEIQRTEQGDSAMYLCASSLGLSGLWDFGPGTRLLVL.

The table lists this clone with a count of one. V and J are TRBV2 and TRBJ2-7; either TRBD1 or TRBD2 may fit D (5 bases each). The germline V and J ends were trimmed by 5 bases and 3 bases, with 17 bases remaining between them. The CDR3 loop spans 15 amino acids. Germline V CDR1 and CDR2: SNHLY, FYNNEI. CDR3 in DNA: TGTGCCAGCAGTCCCCCGGGGCAGGGTCACTACGAGCAGTACTTC. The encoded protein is CASSPPGQGHYEQYF. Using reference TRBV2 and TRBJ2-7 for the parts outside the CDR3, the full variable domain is EPEVTQTPSHQVTQMGQEVILRCVPISNHLYFYWYRQILGQKVEFLVSFYNNEISEKSEIFDDQFSVERPDGSNFTLKIRSTKLEDSAMYFCASSPPGQGHYEQYFGPGTRLTVT.

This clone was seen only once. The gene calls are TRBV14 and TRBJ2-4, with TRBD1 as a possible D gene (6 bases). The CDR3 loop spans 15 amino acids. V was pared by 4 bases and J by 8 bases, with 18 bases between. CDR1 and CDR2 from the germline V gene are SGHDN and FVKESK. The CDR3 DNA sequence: TGTGCCAGCAGCCGCGGGTCGATTAAGGGGGACATTCAGTACTTC. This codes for CASSRGSIKGDIQYF.

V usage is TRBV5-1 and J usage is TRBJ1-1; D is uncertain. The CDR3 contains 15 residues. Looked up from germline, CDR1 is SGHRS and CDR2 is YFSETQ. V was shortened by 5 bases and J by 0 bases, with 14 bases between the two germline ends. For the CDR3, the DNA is TGCGCCAGCAGTGACGAGCTACAAATGAACACTGAAGCTTTCTTT. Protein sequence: CASSDELQMNTEAFF.

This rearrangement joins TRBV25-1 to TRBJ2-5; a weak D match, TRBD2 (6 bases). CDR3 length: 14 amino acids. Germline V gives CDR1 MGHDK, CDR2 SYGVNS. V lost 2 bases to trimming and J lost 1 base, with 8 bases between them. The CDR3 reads CASSEVAVQETQYF. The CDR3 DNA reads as TGTGCCAGCAGTGAAGTAGCGGTCCAAGAGACCCAGTACTTC.